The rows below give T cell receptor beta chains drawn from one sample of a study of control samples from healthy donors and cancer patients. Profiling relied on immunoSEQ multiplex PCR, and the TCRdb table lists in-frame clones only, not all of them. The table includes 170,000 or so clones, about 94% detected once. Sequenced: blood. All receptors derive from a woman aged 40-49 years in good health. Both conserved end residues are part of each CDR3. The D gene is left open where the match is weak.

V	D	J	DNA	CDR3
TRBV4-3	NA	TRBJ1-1	TGCGCCAGCAGCCAAGAGGCCCTCCGGGGGAACACTGAAGCTTTCTTT	CASSQEALRGNTEAFF
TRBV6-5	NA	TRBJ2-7	TGTGCCAGCAGTCGCCCCGGAGGGGGCGAGCAGTACTTC	CASSRPGGGEQYF
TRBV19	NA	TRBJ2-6	TGTGCCAGTAGTATAGGGCCAGGGCTGGGCTTCTCTGGGGCCAACGTCCTGACTTTC	CASSIGPGLGFSGANVLTF
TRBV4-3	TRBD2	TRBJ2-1	TGCGCCAGCAGCCAAGGGGGGGAGGGCCGGAAGCAGCAGTTCTTC	CASSQGGEGRKQQFF
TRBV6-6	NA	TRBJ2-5	TGTGCCAGCAGTTACCAGGGCGGGAAAGAGACCCAGTACTTC	CASSYQGGKETQYF
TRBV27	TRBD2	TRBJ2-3	TGTGCCAGCAGTTTAATGGCGGGAGTGCGGGCAGATACGCAGTATTTT	CASSLMAGVRADTQYF
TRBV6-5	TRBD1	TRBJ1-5	TGTGCCAGCAGCAAGGACAGGGACCAGCCCCAGCATTTT	CASSKDRDQPQHF
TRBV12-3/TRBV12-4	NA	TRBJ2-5	TGTGCCAGCAGCCTACAAGAGACCCAGTACTTC	CASSLQETQYF
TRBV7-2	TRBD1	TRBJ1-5	TGTGCCAGCAGCAACAGGGGGCTGCAACAGCCCCAGCATTTT	CASSNRGLQQPQHF
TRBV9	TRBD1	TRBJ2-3	TGTGCCAGCAGCGCAGGACAGGGGCGCACAGATACGCAGTATTTT	CASSAGQGRTDTQYF
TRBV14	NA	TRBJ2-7	TGTGCCAGCAGCGAACGAGGGGCGAGGGTCGAGCAGTACTTC	CASSERGARVEQYF
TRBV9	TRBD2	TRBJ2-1	TGTGCCAGCAGCGTAGAAGCGGGAGGGCCTTTAGGTGAGCAGTTCTTC	CASSVEAGGPLGEQFF